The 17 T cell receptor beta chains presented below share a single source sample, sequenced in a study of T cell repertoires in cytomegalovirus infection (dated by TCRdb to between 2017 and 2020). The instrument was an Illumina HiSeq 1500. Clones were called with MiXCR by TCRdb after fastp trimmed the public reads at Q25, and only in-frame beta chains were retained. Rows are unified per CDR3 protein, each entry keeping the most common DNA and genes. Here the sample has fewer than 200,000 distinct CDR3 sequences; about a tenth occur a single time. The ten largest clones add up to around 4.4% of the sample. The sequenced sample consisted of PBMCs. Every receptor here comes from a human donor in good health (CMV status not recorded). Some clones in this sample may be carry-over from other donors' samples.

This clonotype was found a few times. CDR3 residues: CSARGQDSGANVLTF. CDR3 nucleotides: TGCAGTGCTAGGGGGCAAGACTCTGGGGCCAACGTCCTGACTTTC. The chain is built from TRBV20-1 and TRBJ2-6; weak D call: TRBD1 (5 bases). The CDR3 extends over 15 amino acids. Trimming pared 3 bases from V and 0 bases from J, leaving 9 bases between. Germline CDR1 reads DFQATT; CDR2 reads SNEGSKA (reference sequence).

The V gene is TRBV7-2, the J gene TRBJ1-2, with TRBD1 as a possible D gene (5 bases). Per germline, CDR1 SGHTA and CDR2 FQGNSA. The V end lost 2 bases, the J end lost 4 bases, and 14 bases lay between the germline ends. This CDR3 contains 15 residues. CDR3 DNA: TGTGCCAGCAGCTTACCTTCGACAGCGAGCTATGGCTACACCTTC. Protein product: CASSLPSTASYGYTF. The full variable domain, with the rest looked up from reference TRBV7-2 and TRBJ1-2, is GAGVSQSPSNKVTEKGKDVELRCDPISGHTALYWYRQSLGQGLEFLIYFQGNSAPDKSGLPSDRFSAERTGGSVSTLTIQRTQQEDSAVYLCASSLPSTASYGYTFGSGTRLTVV.

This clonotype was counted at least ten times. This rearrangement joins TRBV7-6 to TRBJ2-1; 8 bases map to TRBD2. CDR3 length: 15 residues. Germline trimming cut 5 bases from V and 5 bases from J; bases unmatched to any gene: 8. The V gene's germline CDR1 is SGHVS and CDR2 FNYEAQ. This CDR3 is CASSRSGSVDNEQFF. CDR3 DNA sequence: TGTGCCAGCAGCCGAAGCGGGAGTGTCGACAATGAGCAGTTCTTC.

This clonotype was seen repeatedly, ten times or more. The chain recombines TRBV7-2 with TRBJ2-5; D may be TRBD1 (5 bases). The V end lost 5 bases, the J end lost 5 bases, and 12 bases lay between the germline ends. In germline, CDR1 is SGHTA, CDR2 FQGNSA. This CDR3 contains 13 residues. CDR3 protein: CASSPHKGETQYF. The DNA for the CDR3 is TGTGCCAGCAGCCCTCACAAGGGGGAGACCCAGTACTTC.

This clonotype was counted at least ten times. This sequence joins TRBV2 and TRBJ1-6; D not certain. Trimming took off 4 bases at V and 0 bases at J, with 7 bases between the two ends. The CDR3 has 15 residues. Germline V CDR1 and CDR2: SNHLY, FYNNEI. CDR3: CASSARSSYNSPLHF. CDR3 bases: TGTGCCAGCAGTGCGAGGAGCTCCTATAATTCACCCCTCCACTTT. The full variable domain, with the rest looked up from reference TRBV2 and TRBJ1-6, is EPEVTQTPSHQVTQMGQEVILRCVPISNHLYFYWYRQILGQKVEFLVSFYNNEISEKSEIFDDQFSVERPDGSNFTLKIRSTKLEDSAMYFCASSARSSYNSPLHFGNGTRLTVT.

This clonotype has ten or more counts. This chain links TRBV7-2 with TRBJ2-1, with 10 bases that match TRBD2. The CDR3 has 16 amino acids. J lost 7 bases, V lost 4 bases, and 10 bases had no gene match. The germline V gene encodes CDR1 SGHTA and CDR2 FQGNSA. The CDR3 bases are TGTGCCAGCAGCTACCGAACTAGCGGGATGGGTAATGAGCAGTTCTTC. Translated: CASSYRTSGMGNEQFF.

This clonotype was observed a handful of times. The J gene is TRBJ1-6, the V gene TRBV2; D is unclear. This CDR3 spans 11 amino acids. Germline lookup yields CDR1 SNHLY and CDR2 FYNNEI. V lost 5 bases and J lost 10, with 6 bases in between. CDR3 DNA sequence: TGTGCCAGCAGTCGATCGTCACCCCTCCACTTT. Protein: CASSRSSPLHF.

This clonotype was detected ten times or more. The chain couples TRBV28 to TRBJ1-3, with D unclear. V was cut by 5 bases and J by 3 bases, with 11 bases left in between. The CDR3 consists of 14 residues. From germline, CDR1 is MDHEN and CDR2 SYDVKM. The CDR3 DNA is TGTGCCAGCAGTCCTACGGGCTATGGAAACACCATATATTTT. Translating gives CASSPTGYGNTIYF.

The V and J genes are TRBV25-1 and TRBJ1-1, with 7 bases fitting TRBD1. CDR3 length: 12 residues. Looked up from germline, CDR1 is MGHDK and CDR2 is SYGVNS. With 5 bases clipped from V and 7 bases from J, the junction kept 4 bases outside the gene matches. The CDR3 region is CASSHGQDEAFF. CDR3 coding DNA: TGTGCCAGCAGTCACGGACAGGATGAAGCTTTCTTT.

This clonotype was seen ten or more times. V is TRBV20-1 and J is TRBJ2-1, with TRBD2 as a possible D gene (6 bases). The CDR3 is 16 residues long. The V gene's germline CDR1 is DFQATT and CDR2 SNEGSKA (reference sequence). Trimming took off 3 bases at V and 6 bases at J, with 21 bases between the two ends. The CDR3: CSARVPQTRSTNEQFF. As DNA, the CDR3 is TGCAGTGCTAGGGTGCCCCAGACTAGATCGACCAATGAGCAGTTCTTC.

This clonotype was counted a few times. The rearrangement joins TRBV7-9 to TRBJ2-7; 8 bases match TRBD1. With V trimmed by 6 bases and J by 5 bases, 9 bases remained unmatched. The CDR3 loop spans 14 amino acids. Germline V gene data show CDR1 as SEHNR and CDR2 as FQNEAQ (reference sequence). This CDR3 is CASSPRTGWNEQYF. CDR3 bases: TGTGCCAGCAGTCCCCGGACAGGGTGGAACGAGCAGTACTTC. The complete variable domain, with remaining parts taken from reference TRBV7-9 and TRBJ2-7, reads DTGVSQNPRHKITKRGQNVTFRCDPISEHNRLYWYRQTLGQGPEFLTYFQNEAQLEKSRLLSDRFSAERPKGSFSTLEIQRTEQGDSAMYLCASSPRTGWNEQYFGPGTRLTVT.

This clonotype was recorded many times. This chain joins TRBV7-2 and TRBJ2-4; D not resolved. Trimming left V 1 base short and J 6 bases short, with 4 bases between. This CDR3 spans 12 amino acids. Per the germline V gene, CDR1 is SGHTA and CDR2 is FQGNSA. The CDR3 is CASSLDRNIQYF. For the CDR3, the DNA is TGTGCCAGCAGCTTAGATCGAAACATTCAGTACTTC. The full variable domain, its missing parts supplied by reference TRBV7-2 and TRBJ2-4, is GAGVSQSPSNKVTEKGKDVELRCDPISGHTALYWYRQSLGQGLEFLIYFQGNSAPDKSGLPSDRFSAERTGGSVSTLTIQRTQQEDSAVYLCASSLDRNIQYFGAGTRLSVL.

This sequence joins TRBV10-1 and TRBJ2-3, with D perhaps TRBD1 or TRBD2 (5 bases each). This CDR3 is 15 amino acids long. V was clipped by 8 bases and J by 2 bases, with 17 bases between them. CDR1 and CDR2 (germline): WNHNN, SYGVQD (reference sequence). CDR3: CASSPGPKATDTQYF. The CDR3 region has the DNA TGCGCCAGCTCCCCGGGACCCAAGGCCACAGATACGCAGTATTTT.

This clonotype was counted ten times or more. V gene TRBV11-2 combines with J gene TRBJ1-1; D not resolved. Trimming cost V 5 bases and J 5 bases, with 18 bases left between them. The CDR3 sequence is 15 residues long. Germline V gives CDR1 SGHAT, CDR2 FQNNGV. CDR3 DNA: TGTGCCAGCAGCGTCGGACTGCGGCCGGGGACTGAAGCTTTCTTT. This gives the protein CASSVGLRPGTEAFF.

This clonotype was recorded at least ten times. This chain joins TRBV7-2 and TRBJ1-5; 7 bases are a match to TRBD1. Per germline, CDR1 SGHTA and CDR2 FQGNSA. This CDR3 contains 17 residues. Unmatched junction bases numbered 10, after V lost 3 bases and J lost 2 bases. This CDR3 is CASSFNRGGVGNQPQHF. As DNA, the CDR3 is TGTGCCAGCAGCTTCAACAGGGGTGGGGTAGGCAATCAGCCCCAGCATTTT.

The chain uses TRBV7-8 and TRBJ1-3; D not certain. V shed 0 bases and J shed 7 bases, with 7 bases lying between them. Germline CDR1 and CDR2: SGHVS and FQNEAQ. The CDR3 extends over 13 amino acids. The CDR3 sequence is CASSLAYLNTIYF. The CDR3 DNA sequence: TGTGCCAGCAGCTTAGCGTACTTGAACACCATATATTTT.

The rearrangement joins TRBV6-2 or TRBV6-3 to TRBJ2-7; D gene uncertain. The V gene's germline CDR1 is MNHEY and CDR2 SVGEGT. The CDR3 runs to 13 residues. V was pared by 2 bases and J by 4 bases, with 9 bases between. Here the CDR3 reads CASSYVSGYEQYF. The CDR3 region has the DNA TGTGCCAGCAGTTACGTGTCCGGATACGAGCAGTACTTC.